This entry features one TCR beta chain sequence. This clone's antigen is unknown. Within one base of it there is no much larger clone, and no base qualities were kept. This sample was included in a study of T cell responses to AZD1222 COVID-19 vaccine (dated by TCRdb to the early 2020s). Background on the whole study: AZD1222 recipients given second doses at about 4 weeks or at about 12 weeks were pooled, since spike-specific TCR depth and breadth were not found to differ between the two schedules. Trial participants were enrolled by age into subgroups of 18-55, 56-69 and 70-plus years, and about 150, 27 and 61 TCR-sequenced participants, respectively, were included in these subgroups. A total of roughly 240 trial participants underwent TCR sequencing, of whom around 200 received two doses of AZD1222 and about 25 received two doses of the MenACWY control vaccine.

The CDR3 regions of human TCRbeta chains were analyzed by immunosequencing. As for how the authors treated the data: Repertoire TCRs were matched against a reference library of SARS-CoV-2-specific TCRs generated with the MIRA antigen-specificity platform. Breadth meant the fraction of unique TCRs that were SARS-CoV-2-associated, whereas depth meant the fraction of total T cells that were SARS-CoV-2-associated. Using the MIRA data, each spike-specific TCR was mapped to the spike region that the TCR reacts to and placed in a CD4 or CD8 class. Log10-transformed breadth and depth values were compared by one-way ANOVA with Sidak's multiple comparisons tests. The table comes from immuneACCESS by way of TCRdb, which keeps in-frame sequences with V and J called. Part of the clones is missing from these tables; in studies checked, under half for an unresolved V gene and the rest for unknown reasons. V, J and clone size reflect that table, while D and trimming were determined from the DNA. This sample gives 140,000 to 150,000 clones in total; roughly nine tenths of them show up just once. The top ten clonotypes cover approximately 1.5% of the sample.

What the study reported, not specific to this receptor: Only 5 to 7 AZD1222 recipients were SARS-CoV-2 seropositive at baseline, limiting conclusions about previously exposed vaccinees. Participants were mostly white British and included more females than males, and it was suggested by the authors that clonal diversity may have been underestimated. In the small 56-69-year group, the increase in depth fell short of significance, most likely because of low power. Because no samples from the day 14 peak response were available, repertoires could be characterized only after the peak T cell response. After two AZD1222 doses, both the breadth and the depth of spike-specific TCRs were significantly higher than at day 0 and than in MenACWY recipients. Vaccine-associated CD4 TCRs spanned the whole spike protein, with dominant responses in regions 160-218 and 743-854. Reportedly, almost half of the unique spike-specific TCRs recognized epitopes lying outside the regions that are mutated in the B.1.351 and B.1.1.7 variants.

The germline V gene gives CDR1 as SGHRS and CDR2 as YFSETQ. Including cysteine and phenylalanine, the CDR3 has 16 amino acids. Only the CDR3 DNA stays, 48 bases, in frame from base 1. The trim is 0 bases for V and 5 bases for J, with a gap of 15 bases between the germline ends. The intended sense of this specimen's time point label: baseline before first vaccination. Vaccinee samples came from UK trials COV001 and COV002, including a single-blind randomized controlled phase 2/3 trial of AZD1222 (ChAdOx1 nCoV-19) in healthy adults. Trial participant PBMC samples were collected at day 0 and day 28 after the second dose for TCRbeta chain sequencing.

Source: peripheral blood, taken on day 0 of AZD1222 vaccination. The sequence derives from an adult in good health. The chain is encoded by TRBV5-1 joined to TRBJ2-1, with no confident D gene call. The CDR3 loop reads CASSLEDVYSNNEQFF. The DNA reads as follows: TGCGCCAGCAGCTTGGAGGACGTATACTCGAACAATGAGCAGTTCTTC.